A single sample is the source of the 32 T cell receptor beta chains below, sequenced in a study of cytomegalovirus exposure and HLA in healthy donors. Use of 60 Vbeta and 13 Jbeta primers characterized the PCR. The table came from immunoSEQ multiplex PCR; TCRdb's copy has only in-frame clones and leaves some out. The table lists about 120,000 clones, roughly 80% of them singletons. The source material was PBMCs. The receptors were sampled from a man in his late teens or twenties in good health and CMV-seropositive.

This clone occurred a few times. This chain uses TRBV6-5 with TRBJ2-3; 10 bases are shared with TRBD1. This CDR3 comprises 16 residues. Germline values: CDR1 MNHEY, CDR2 SVGAGI. After removal of 4 bases from V and 4 bases from J, the junction contained 8 bases not matched to a gene. In DNA form, the CDR3 reads TGTGCCAGCAGTTCTCCGGGACAGGGGTTGGCAGATACGCAGTATTTT. The encoded protein is CASSSPGQGLADTQYF.

The rearrangement links TRBV2 to TRBJ2-3, with 10 bases aligning to TRBD2. The V and J ends lost 6 bases and 2 bases, in that order; junction bases with no gene match: 14. The germline V gene encodes CDR1 SNHLY and CDR2 FYNNEI. The CDR3 is 18 residues long. The CDR3 DNA sequence: TGTGCCAGCAGCCCCGGGACTAGCGCTTCCGTGACCACAGATACGCAGTATTTT. Amino acids: CASSPGTSASVTTDTQYF.

V is TRBV27 and J is TRBJ2-7, with 7 bases aligning to TRBD2. CDR3 size: 14 residues. Trimming at V came to 2 bases and at J to 3 bases, leaving 4 bases not matched to a gene. CDR1 is MNHEY, CDR2 SMNVEV, per germline (reference sequence). CDR3 bases: TGTGCCAGCAGTTTAACCAGGGAGGGCTACGAGCAGTACTTC. Protein sequence: CASSLTREGYEQYF.

V and J are TRBV6-1 and TRBJ2-7, with D maybe TRBD1 (5 bases). Germline V gene data show CDR1 as MNHNS and CDR2 as SASEGT. The length of the CDR3 is 14 residues. V lost 6 bases and J 2 bases, leaving 14 bases between the germline ends. The CDR3 DNA reads as TGTGCCAGCAGAAAAAGGGGTCCCACCTACGAGCAGTACTTC. Translated, it gives CASRKRGPTYEQYF.

J is TRBJ2-3 and V is TRBV5-4; TRBD2 matches at 7 bases. The length of the CDR3 is 15 residues. The V and J ends lost 7 bases and 4 bases, in that order; junction bases with no gene match: 12. Germline V CDR1 and CDR2: SGHNT, YYREEE (reference sequence). In DNA form, the CDR3 reads TGTGCCAGCTTCCTCGCCGGGAGGCCCGCAGATACGCAGTATTTT. It specifies CASFLAGRPADTQYF.

For the CDR3, the DNA is TGTGCCAGCAGCGTAGAAGGGTTGGACAGTGAAAAACTGTTTTTT. Its translation is CASSVEGLDSEKLFF. The chain carries TRBV9 and TRBJ1-4; tentatively, D is TRBD1 (6 bases). Germline V gives CDR1 SGDLS, CDR2 YYNGEE. V shed 0 bases and J shed 7 bases, with 13 bases lying between them. The CDR3 is 15 residues long.

This CDR3 is CASSKTSGDRYEQYF. CDR3 DNA: TGTGCCAGCAGCAAAACGTCCGGGGATCGGTACGAGCAGTACTTC. This chain joins TRBV7-9 and TRBJ2-7; tentatively, D is TRBD2 (5 bases). Trimming left V 5 bases short and J 4 bases short, with 18 bases between. Per the germline V gene, CDR1 is SEHNR and CDR2 is FQNEAQ (reference sequence). This CDR3 has 15 amino acids.

This sequence joins TRBV9 and TRBJ1-4; 9 positions match TRBD1. The CDR3 runs 15 residues. Germline trimming cut 3 bases from V and 7 bases from J; bases unmatched to any gene: 7. Per germline, CDR1 SGDLS and CDR2 YYNGEE. Here the CDR3 DNA reads TGTGCCAGCAGCGCACAACAGGGGGCGGCTGAAAAACTGTTTTTT. This sequence encodes CASSAQQGAAEKLFF. Using reference TRBV9 and TRBJ1-4 for the parts outside the CDR3, the full variable domain is DSGVTQTPKHLITATGQRVTLRCSPRSGDLSVYWYQQSLDQGLQFLIQYYNGEERAKGNILERFSAQQFPDLHSELNLSSLELGDSALYFCASSAQQGAAEKLFFGSGTQLSVL.

The rearrangement joins TRBV6-5 to TRBJ2-2; a possible D gene is TRBD2 (6 bases). Germline loops: CDR1 MNHEY, CDR2 SVGAGI. V dropped 5 bases and J dropped 1 base, with 8 bases sitting between them. This CDR3 has 14 residues. CDR3 nucleotide sequence: TGTGCCAGCAGTCGGGACTTGAACACCGGGGAGCTGTTTTTT. Protein sequence: CASSRDLNTGELFF.

The genes are TRBV15 and TRBJ1-1, with D perhaps TRBD1 (5 bases). CDR1 and CDR2 from the germline V gene are LNHNV and YYDKDF (reference sequence). The CDR3 sequence is 15 residues long. V gave up 3 bases and J gave up 4 bases, with 15 bases separating them. The CDR3 sequence is CATSSDTTGGTEAFF. The CDR3 coding sequence is TGTGCCACCAGCAGCGATACCACGGGGGGCACTGAAGCTTTCTTT.

J is TRBJ1-6 and V is TRBV27; D might be TRBD1 (5 bases). V lost 2 bases, J lost 8 bases, and 19 bases lay in between. The CDR3 runs to 17 residues. Germline loops: CDR1 MNHEY, CDR2 SMNVEV (reference sequence). CDR3 DNA sequence: TGTGCCAGCAGTTTAAGCGGGTACGGGGCTGTGGATTCACCCCTCCACTTT. Translating gives CASSLSGYGAVDSPLHF.

This chain uses TRBV5-6 with TRBJ2-5; possibly TRBD2 for D (5 bases). CDR3 size: 13 residues. V was clipped by 6 bases and J by 2 bases, with 11 bases between them. Germline V lookup: CDR1 SGHDT, CDR2 YYEEEE. As DNA, the CDR3 is TGTGCCAGCACCACCGGGGATCAAGAGACCCAGTACTTC. Its protein product is CASTTGDQETQYF.

The CDR3 here is CASSYAEGGGREQFF. The DNA for the CDR3 is TGTGCCAGCAGTTACGCTGAGGGTGGCGGGAGGGAGCAGTTCTTC. V usage is TRBV6-5 and J usage is TRBJ2-1; 8 bases line up with TRBD2. CDR1 is MNHEY, CDR2 SVGAGI, per germline. V lost 2 bases to trimming and J lost 10 bases; unmatched junction nucleotides: 10. There are 15 residues in the CDR3.

This clone was seen just once. This rearrangement joins TRBV4-3 to TRBJ1-4; possibly TRBD1 for D (6 bases). V gave up 2 bases and J gave up 5 bases, with 12 bases separating them. In germline, CDR1 is LGHNA, CDR2 YSLEER. The CDR3 runs 15 residues. As DNA, the CDR3 is TGCGCCAGCAGCCAATGGGCAGGGGAAAATGAAAAACTGTTTTTT. Protein sequence: CASSQWAGENEKLFF.

This clone was seen just once. This chain connects TRBV6-4 to TRBJ2-7, with D perhaps TRBD1 (5 bases). The CDR3 extends over 14 amino acids. The V end was cut by 6 bases, the J end by 0 bases, with 12 bases between. Germline CDR1 and CDR2: MRHNA and SNTAGT. The CDR3 here is CASRQGPNSYEQYF. The CDR3 DNA is TGTGCCAGCAGGCAGGGCCCTAACTCCTACGAGCAGTACTTC.

The chain employs TRBV18 and TRBJ2-7; D is perhaps TRBD2 (7 bases). This CDR3 is built from 15 residues. Per the germline V gene, CDR1 is KGHSH and CDR2 is LQKENI. V gave up 3 bases and J gave up 3 bases, with 15 bases separating them. The CDR3 is CASSPLGGAGYEQYF. The CDR3 DNA reads TGTGCCAGCTCACCCCTTGGGGGGGCGGGCTACGAGCAGTACTTC.

The chain links TRBV6-1 to TRBJ2-7; possible D gene TRBD1, 5 bases. The V gene's germline CDR1 is MNHNS and CDR2 SASEGT. The V end was cut by 1 base, the J end by 9 bases, with 16 bases between. This CDR3 is 14 amino acids long. DNA for the CDR3: TGTGCCAGCAGTGAAGAGGAACAGGTGGTACGGCAGTACTTC. Encoded protein: CASSEEEQVVRQYF.

The rearrangement uses TRBV9 and TRBJ1-2, with 8 bases fitting TRBD1. Germline assignment: CDR1 SGDLS and CDR2 YYNGEE. This CDR3 spans 14 amino acids. V was pared by 2 bases and J by 6 bases, with 6 bases of the junction left unmatched. CDR3 in amino acids: CASSVATGVHGYTF. CDR3 DNA sequence: TGTGCCAGCAGCGTCGCGACAGGGGTCCATGGCTACACCTTC.

This clone was recorded only once. The chain couples TRBV7-2 to TRBJ1-2; TRBD1 might be the D (5 bases). V was cut by 0 bases and J by 8 bases, with 10 bases left in between. This CDR3 region has 13 residues. From germline, CDR1 is SGHTA and CDR2 FQGNSA. The CDR3 protein is CASSLAMGGGYTF. The CDR3 DNA sequence: TGTGCCAGCAGCTTAGCTATGGGGGGGGGCTACACCTTC. Supplemented by reference TRBV7-2 and TRBJ1-2, the full variable domain reads GAGVSQSPSNKVTEKGKDVELRCDPISGHTALYWYRQSLGQGLEFLIYFQGNSAPDKSGLPSDRFSAERTGGSVSTLTIQRTQQEDSAVYLCASSLAMGGGYTFGSGTRLTVV.

The gene calls are TRBV11-2 and TRBJ2-1; TRBD2 is a possible D gene (5 bases). V was trimmed by 1 base and J by 5 bases, leaving 6 bases between them. Germline CDR1 and CDR2: SGHAT and FQNNGV. CDR3 length: 13 amino acids. Here the CDR3 reads CASSLGRNNEQFF. Written as DNA, the CDR3 is TGTGCCAGCAGCTTAGGGAGGAACAATGAGCAGTTCTTC.

The rearrangement uses TRBV9 and TRBJ2-2, with 13 bases identical to TRBD2. Unmatched junction bases numbered 9, after V lost 3 bases and J lost 7 bases. The germline gives CDR1 SGDLS, CDR2 YYNGEE. This CDR3 has 17 residues. CDR3 nucleotides: TGTGCCAGCAGCGGCCGGACTAGCGGGAGAGTTAGCGGGGAGCTGTTTTTT. It specifies CASSGRTSGRVSGELFF.

The rearrangement joins TRBV7-2 to TRBJ1-4, with 8 bases lining up with TRBD1. CDR3 size: 13 residues. Germline CDR1 reads SGHTA; CDR2 reads FQGNSA. With V trimmed by 0 bases and J by 10 bases, 1 base remained unmatched. The CDR3 spells CASSLAGQGKLFF. The CDR3, as DNA: TGTGCCAGCAGCTTAGCAGGACAGGGAAAACTGTTTTTT.

This chain links TRBV11-2 with TRBJ1-3; a possible D gene is TRBD1 (5 bases). This CDR3 has 15 residues. Germline values: CDR1 SGHAT, CDR2 FQNNGV. The ends were cut back, 5 bases at V and 3 bases at J, with 14 bases in the middle. The CDR3 reads CASSGGIMSGNTIYF. The CDR3 DNA reads TGTGCCAGCAGCGGGGGGATTATGAGTGGAAACACCATATATTTT.

The chain links TRBV30 to TRBJ2-7; tentative D call: TRBD2 (6 bases). V lost 8 bases to trimming and J lost 0 bases, with 14 bases between them. This CDR3 has 13 amino acids. CDR1 and CDR2 (germline): GTSNPN, SVGIG (reference sequence). The CDR3 sequence: CAGSGYSSYEQYF. In nucleotides, the CDR3 is TGTGCCGGTAGCGGATATAGCTCCTACGAGCAGTACTTC.

With respect to this clone: Other DNA sequences from this sample encode an identical CDR3 as well. The rearrangement joins TRBV6-5 to TRBJ2-7, with TRBD1 identical over 7 bases. The V segment lost 6 bases and the J segment 2 bases; nucleotides outside the gene matches: 4. Germline V gene lookup returns CDR1 MNHEY and CDR2 SVGAGI. This CDR3 region has 13 residues. In DNA form, the CDR3 reads TGTGCCAGCAGCCGACAGGGAACCTACGAGCAGTACTTC. Protein: CASSRQGTYEQYF.

J is TRBJ2-5 and V is TRBV7-9; 7 bases are shared with TRBD1. Per the germline V gene, CDR1 is SEHNR and CDR2 is FQNEAQ (reference sequence). The CDR3 totals 17 residues. V lost 5 bases and J lost 1; bases outside the gene matches: 13. In DNA form, the CDR3 reads TGTGCCAGCAGCCCAGCCCACGGGACAGAGTTCCAAGAGACCCAGTACTTC. Translating it yields CASSPAHGTEFQETQYF.

The rearrangement uses TRBV6-6 and TRBJ1-5, with D perhaps TRBD1 (5 bases). V was pared by 3 bases and J by 6 bases, with 12 bases between. The V gene's germline CDR1 is MNHNY and CDR2 SVGAGI (reference sequence). The CDR3 is 14 amino acids. The CDR3: CASSYFEGAQPQHF. DNA for the CDR3: TGTGCCAGCAGTTATTTTGAAGGGGCTCAGCCCCAGCATTTT.

The rearrangement links TRBV6-5 to TRBJ2-3; no reliable D call. CDR1 MNHEY and CDR2 SVGAGI come from the germline V gene. Trimming left V 6 bases short and J 6 bases short, with 16 bases between. The CDR3 consists of 14 residues. This CDR3 reads CASSLIRFGDTQYF. The DNA of the CDR3 is TGTGCCAGCAGCCTAATCCGTTTCGGTGATACGCAGTATTTT.

The rearrangement links TRBV6-4 to TRBJ2-1, with a tentative D call TRBD2 (5 bases). V was trimmed by 0 bases and J by 2 bases, leaving 11 bases between them. The CDR3 runs 16 residues. Germline-derived CDR1 and CDR2 are MRHNA and SNTAGT. The CDR3 region is CASSDSGSVPYNEQFF. The CDR3 DNA reads as TGTGCCAGCAGTGACTCTGGGAGTGTGCCCTACAATGAGCAGTTCTTC.

This clone occurred a few times. V is TRBV6-5 and J is TRBJ1-3, with D possibly being TRBD1 (5 bases). Trimming pared 4 bases from V and 4 bases from J, leaving 11 bases between. Germline assignment: CDR1 MNHEY and CDR2 SVGAGI. CDR3 length equals 14 residues. Here the CDR3 reads CASSSGGSGNTIYF. In DNA, the CDR3 is TGTGCCAGCAGTTCGGGGGGATCAGGAAACACCATATATTTT.

The chain has TRBV6-5 and TRBJ1-4; D is ambiguous. The V gene's germline CDR1 is MNHEY and CDR2 SVGAGI. CDR3 length: 16 residues. The ends were cut back, 2 bases at V and 8 bases at J, with 18 bases in the middle. CDR3 sequence: CASSYRESSAREKLFF. The CDR3 bases are TGTGCCAGCAGTTACAGGGAGTCGTCAGCGAGGGAAAAACTGTTTTTT.

This clone was observed a single time. The genes are TRBV7-8 and TRBJ2-7, with D possibly matching TRBD2 (6 bases). CDR3 size: 16 residues. Trimming left V 1 base short and J 2 bases short, with 15 bases between. From germline, CDR1 is SGHVS and CDR2 FQNEAQ. This CDR3 is CASSLGLLGGTYEQYF. Here the CDR3 DNA reads TGTGCCAGCAGCTTAGGTCTATTGGGAGGAACCTACGAGCAGTACTTC. Drawing the rest from reference TRBV7-8 and TRBJ2-7, the complete variable domain is GAGVSQSPRYKVAKRGQDVALRCDPISGHVSLFWYQQALGQGPEFLTYFQNEAQLDKSGLPSDRFFAERPEGSVSTLKIQRTQQEDSAVYLCASSLGLLGGTYEQYFGPGTRLTVT.